This T cell receptor (beta chain) was recovered during a study of radiation and T cells in renal cell carcinoma. Described time point: blood 2 weeks post-SBRT. The treatment denotes: 15 Gy SBRT to primary tumor, nephrectomy 4 weeks later. The protocol was immunoSEQ multiplex PCR, while the TCRdb copy is restricted to in-frame clones and leaves out a portion. The sample contains about 130,000 clones, about four fifths of which appear only once. Trimming took 0 bases from V and 0 from J, leaving 9 bases between them. This CDR3 is built from 16 residues. The germline V gene encodes CDR1 SGHRS and CDR2 YFSETQ.

Source: blood, taken from a patient whose treatment included radiotherapy and nephrectomy. The chain is built from TRBV5-1 and TRBJ1-4; D may be TRBD1 (5 bases). The sequence came from a man aged 45-65 years with renal cell carcinoma. The CDR3 spells CASSLVGQATNEKLFF. In nucleotides, the CDR3 is TGCGCCAGCAGCTTGGTTGGACAAGCAACTAATGAAAAACTGTTTTTT.